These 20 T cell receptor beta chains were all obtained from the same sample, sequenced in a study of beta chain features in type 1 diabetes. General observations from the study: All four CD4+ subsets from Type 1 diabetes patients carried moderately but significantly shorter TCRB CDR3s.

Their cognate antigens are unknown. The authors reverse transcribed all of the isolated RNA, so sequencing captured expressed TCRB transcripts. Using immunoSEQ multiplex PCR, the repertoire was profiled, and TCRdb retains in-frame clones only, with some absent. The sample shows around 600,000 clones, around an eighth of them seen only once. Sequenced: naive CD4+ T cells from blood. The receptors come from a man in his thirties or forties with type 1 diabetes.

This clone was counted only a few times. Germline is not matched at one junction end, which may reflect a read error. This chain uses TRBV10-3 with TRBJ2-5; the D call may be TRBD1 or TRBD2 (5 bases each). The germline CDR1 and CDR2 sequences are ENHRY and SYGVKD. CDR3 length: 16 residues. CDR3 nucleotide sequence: TGTGCCAGCAGTGATGTGGCTTGGGGGTCCCAAGAGACCCAGTACTTC. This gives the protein CASSDVAWGSQETQYF.

CDR3 sequence: CASSDGTGGNTEAFF. CDR3 in DNA: TGTGCCAGCAGTGATGGGACAGGGGGCAACACTGAAGCTTTCTTT. The chain employs TRBV6-1 and TRBJ1-1, with 12 bases identical to TRBD1. CDR1 MNHNS and CDR2 SASEGT come from the germline V gene. This CDR3 is built from 15 residues. V was pared by 3 bases and J by 2 bases, with 1 base of the junction left unmatched.

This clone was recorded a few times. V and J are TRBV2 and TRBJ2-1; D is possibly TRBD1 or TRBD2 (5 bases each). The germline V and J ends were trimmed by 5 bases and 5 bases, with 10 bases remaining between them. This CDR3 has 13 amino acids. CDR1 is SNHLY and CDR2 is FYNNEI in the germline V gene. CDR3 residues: CASSTGHDNEQFF. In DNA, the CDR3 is TGTGCCAGCAGTACGGGGCATGACAATGAGCAGTTCTTC. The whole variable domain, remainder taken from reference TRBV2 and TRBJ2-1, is EPEVTQTPSHQVTQMGQEVILRCVPISNHLYFYWYRQILGQKVEFLVSFYNNEISEKSEIFDDQFSVERPDGSNFTLKIRSTKLEDSAMYFCASSTGHDNEQFFGPGTRLTVL.

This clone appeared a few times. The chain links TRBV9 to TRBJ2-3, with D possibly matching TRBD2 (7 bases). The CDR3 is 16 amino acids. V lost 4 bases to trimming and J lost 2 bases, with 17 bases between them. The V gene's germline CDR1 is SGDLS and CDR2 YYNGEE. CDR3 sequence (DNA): TGTGCCAGCAGCACCCGAGGGGGGGACACCACAGATACGCAGTATTTT. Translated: CASSTRGGDTTDTQYF.

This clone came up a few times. As DNA, the CDR3 is TGTGCCAGCAGCTCACAGGGTACTAGCAATCAGCCCCAGCATTTT. Translated: CASSSQGTSNQPQHF. The rearrangement joins TRBV7-2 to TRBJ1-5; maybe TRBD1 (6 bases). The CDR3 extends over 15 amino acids. CDR1 and CDR2 from the germline V gene are SGHTA and FQGNSA. The V gene lost 4 bases and the J gene lost 0 bases, with 10 bases spanning the gap.

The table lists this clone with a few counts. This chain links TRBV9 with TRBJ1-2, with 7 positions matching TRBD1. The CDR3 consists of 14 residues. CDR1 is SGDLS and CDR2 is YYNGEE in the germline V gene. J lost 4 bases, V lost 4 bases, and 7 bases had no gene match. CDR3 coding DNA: TGTGCCAGCAGCCCCCGAGGGACAGTCTATGGCTACACCTTC. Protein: CASSPRGTVYGYTF.

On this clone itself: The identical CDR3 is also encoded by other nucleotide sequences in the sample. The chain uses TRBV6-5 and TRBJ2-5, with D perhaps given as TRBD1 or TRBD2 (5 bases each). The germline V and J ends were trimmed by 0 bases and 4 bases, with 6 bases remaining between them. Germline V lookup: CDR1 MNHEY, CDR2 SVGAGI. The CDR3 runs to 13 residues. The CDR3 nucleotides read TGTGCCAGCAGTTACTCGAGGGGAGAGACCCAGTACTTC. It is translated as CASSYSRGETQYF.

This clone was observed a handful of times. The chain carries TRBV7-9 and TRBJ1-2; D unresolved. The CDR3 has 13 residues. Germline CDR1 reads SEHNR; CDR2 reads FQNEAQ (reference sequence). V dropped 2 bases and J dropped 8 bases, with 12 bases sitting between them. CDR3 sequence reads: CASSLKSESGYTF. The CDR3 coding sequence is TGTGCCAGCAGCTTAAAGTCAGAGTCAGGCTACACCTTC.

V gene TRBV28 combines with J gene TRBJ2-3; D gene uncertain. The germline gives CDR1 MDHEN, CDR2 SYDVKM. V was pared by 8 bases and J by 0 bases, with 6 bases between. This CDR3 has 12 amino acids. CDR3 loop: CASSESTDTQYF. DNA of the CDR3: TGTGCCAGCTCTGAAAGCACAGATACGCAGTATTTT.

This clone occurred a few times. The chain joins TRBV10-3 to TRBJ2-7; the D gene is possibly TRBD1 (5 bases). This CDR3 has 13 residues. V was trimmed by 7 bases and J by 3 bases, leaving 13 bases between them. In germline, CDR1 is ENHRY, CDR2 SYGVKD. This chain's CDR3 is CAITGQELYEQYF. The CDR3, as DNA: TGTGCCATCACAGGGCAGGAGCTCTACGAGCAGTACTTC.

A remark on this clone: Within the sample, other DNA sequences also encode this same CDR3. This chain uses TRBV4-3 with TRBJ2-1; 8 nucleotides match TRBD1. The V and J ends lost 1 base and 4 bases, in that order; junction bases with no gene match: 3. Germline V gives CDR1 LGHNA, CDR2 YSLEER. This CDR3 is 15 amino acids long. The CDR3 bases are TGCGCCAGCAGCCAAGGGACAGGGCCTTACAATGAGCAGTTCTTC. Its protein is CASSQGTGPYNEQFF.

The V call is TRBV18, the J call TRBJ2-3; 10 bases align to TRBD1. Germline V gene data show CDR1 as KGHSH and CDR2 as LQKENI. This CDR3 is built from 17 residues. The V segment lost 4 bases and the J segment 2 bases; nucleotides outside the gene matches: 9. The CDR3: CASSQLPGTGVTDTQYF. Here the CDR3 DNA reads TGTGCCAGCTCACAATTACCCGGGACAGGGGTCACAGATACGCAGTATTTT.

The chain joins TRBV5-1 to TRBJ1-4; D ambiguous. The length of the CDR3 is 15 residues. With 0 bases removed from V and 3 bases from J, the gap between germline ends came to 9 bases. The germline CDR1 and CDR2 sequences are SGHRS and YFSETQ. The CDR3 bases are TGCGCCAGCAGCTTGGCCGCCCAGGCTAATGAAAAACTGTTTTTT. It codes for CASSLAAQANEKLFF. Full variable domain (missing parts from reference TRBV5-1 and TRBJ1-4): KAGVTQTPRYLIKTRGQQVTLSCSPISGHRSVSWYQQTPGQGLQFLFEYFSETQRNKGNFPGRFSGRQFSNSRSEMNVSTLELGDSALYLCASSLAAQANEKLFFGSGTQLSVL.

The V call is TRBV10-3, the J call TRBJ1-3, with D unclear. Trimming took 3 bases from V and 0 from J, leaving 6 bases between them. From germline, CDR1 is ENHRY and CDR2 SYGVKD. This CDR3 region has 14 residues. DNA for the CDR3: TGTGCCATCAGTGACGTAAGCTCTGGAAACACCATATATTTT. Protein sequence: CAISDVSSGNTIYF.

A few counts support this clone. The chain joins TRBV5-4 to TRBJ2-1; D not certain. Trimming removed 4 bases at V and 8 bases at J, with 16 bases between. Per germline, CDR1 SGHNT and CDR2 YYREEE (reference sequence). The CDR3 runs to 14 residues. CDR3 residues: CASSLGPIPDEQFF. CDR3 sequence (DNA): TGTGCCAGCAGCCTAGGGCCCATCCCCGATGAGCAGTTCTTC.

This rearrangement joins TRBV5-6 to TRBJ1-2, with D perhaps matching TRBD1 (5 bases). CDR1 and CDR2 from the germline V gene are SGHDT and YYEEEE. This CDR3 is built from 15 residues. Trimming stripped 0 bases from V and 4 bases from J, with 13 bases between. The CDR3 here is CASSLGGPGGYGYTF. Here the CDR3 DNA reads TGTGCCAGCAGCTTGGGGGGCCCAGGCGGCTATGGCTACACCTTC.

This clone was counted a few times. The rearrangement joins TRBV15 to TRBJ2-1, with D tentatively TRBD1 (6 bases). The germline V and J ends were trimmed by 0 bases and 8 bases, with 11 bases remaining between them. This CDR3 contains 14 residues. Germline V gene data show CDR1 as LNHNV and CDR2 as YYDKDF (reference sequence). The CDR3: CATSRDPGAYEQFF. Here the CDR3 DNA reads TGTGCCACCAGCAGAGATCCAGGGGCTTATGAGCAGTTCTTC.

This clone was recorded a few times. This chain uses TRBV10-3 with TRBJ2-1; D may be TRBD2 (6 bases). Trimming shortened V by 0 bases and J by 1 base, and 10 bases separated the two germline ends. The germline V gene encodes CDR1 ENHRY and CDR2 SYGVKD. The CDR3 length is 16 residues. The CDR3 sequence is CAISESPGGSYNEQFF. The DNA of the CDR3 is TGTGCCATCAGTGAGTCCCCCGGAGGGTCCTACAATGAGCAGTTCTTC.

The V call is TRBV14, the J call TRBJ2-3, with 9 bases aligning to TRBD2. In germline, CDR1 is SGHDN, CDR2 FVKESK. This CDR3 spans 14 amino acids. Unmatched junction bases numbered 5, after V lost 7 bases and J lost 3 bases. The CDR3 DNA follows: TGTGCCAGCACCCTCACTAGCGGGACAGATACGCAGTATTTT. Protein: CASTLTSGTDTQYF.

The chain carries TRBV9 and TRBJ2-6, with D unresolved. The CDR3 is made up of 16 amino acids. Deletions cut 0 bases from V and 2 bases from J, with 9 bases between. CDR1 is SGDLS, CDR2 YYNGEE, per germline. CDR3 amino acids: CASSVGSRAGANVLTF. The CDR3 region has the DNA TGTGCCAGCAGCGTAGGTTCAAGGGCTGGGGCCAACGTCCTGACTTTC.